The 30 T cell receptor beta chains given below trace back to one sample, sequenced in a study of blood T cell repertoires in COVID-19. Some clones are missing from TCRdb's copy, which holds only in-frame ones; the method was immunoSEQ multiplex PCR. The sample includes over 45,000 clones, about four fifths seen only once; the top ten take around 8.7%. The sequencing sample was made of peripheral blood. The receptors shown here come from an elderly woman with acute or convalescent COVID-19.

The chain has TRBV5-1 and TRBJ1-2, with 9 bases that match TRBD1. CDR3 length equals 13 residues. V gave up 2 bases and J gave up 6 bases; unmatched junction bases: 2. Germline assignment: CDR1 SGHRS and CDR2 YFSETQ. CDR3 coding DNA: TGCGCCAGCAGCTTTGGACAGGGGAATGGCTACACCTTC. This gives the protein CASSFGQGNGYTF.

The CDR3 here is CASSRGGLNMNTEAFF. CDR3 DNA: TGTGCCAGTTCCCGAGGCGGGTTGAACATGAACACTGAAGCTTTCTTT. The chain joins TRBV19 to TRBJ1-1; no clear D gene. This CDR3 comprises 16 residues. The V gene's germline CDR1 is LNHDA and CDR2 SQIVND (reference sequence). V lost 8 bases to trimming and J lost 0 bases, with 19 bases between them.

V and J are TRBV13 and TRBJ2-6; no clear D. Trimming left V 3 bases short and J 2 bases short, with 8 bases between. CDR1 PRHDT and CDR2 FYEKMQ come from the germline V gene (reference sequence). The CDR3 has 15 amino acids. CDR3 residues: CASSFLGTGANVLTF. The CDR3 region has the DNA TGTGCCAGCAGCTTTTTGGGCACTGGGGCCAACGTCCTGACTTTC.

The chain combines TRBV18 with TRBJ1-2; 8 nucleotides line up with TRBD1. There are 15 residues in the CDR3. V shed 3 bases, J shed 2 bases, and the junction held 5 bases outside the gene matches. Germline CDR1 reads KGHSH; CDR2 reads LQKENI. Here the CDR3 reads CASSPKTGENYGYTF. Written as DNA, the CDR3 is TGTGCCAGCTCACCCAAGACAGGGGAGAACTATGGCTACACCTTC.

The chain joins TRBV19 to TRBJ1-6, with TRBD1 matching over 8 bases. There are 13 residues in the CDR3. The germline V gene has CDR1 LNHDA and CDR2 SQIVND (reference sequence). V lost 4 bases, J lost 9 bases, and 2 bases stayed unmatched. CDR3 sequence reads: CASSRDRTSPLHF. The CDR3 coding sequence is TGTGCCAGTAGTAGGGACAGGACTTCACCCCTCCACTTT.

Only a few counts were recorded for this clone. This chain uses TRBV5-1 with TRBJ1-5, with TRBD1 matching 8 bases. Germline CDR1 and CDR2: SGHRS and YFSETQ. The CDR3 is made up of 15 amino acids. With 4 bases clipped from V and 1 base from J, the junction kept 4 bases outside the gene matches. The CDR3 reads CASSPGQGSNQPQHF. DNA of the CDR3: TGCGCCAGCAGCCCCGGACAGGGCAGCAATCAGCCCCAGCATTTT.

The J gene is TRBJ1-2, the V gene TRBV6-5, with TRBD1 matching 7 bases. Germline CDR1 reads MNHEY; CDR2 reads SVGAGI. V was clipped by 6 bases and J by 10 bases; unmatched bases: 5. This CDR3 region has 11 residues. The CDR3 spells CASSRQGYYTF. CDR3 nucleotide sequence: TGTGCCAGCAGCCGACAGGGCTACTACACCTTC.

CDR3 sequence reads: CASSHRGSPLHF. CDR3 nucleotide sequence: TGTGCCAGCAGCCACCGGGGTTCACCCCTCCACTTT. J is TRBJ1-6 and V is TRBV14; D remains ambiguous. The germline V gene encodes CDR1 SGHDN and CDR2 FVKESK. The CDR3 is made up of 12 amino acids. Trimming removed 3 bases at V and 9 bases at J, with 6 bases between.

This clone was counted only a few times. The V and J genes are TRBV27 and TRBJ2-6, with D tentatively TRBD2 (5 bases). V dropped 10 bases and J dropped 0 bases, with 22 bases sitting between them. The CDR3 length is 18 residues. In germline, CDR1 is MNHEY, CDR2 SMNVEV (reference sequence). The CDR3 sequence: CANPNPGLQASGANVLTF. The CDR3 coding sequence is TGTGCCAACCCTAACCCAGGACTGCAGGCCTCTGGGGCCAACGTCCTGACTTTC.

The table lists this clone with a count of one. The J gene is TRBJ1-5, the V gene TRBV7-7; a weak D match, TRBD1 (5 bases). The CDR3 totals 16 residues. V shed 7 bases and J shed 0 bases, with 16 bases lying between them. CDR1 is SSHAT, CDR2 FNYEAQ, per germline (reference sequence). DNA for the CDR3: TGTGCCAGCAAGGGGTTTTCCATATATAGCAATCAGCCCCAGCATTTT. It is translated as CASKGFSIYSNQPQHF.

The chain is built from TRBV20-1 and TRBJ2-3; 9 bases are shared with TRBD2. The junction had 5 bases not matched to a gene; V was cut back by 3 bases and J by 4 bases. The germline V gene has CDR1 DFQATT and CDR2 SNEGSKA (reference sequence). The CDR3 is made up of 14 amino acids. CDR3 sequence reads: CSASGSGSSDTQYF. CDR3 coding DNA: TGCAGTGCTAGTGGTAGCGGGAGCTCAGATACGCAGTATTTT.

The chain links TRBV9 to TRBJ1-1; TRBD1 might be the D (5 bases). The CDR3 is 15 amino acids. V was pared by 0 bases and J by 2 bases, with 11 bases between. Germline V gene data show CDR1 as SGDLS and CDR2 as YYNGEE. DNA for the CDR3: TGTGCCAGCAGCGTAGGGGGAAGGGGAAACACTGAAGCTTTCTTT. Translated, it gives CASSVGGRGNTEAFF.

This clone appeared a single time. The V call is TRBV28, the J call TRBJ1-2; 9 bases are a match to TRBD1. The junction had 7 bases not matched to a gene; V was cut back by 1 base and J by 4 bases. This CDR3 is 16 amino acids long. Germline CDR1 and CDR2: MDHEN and SYDVKM. DNA of the CDR3: TGTGCCAGCAGTTTATCACAGGGGGCGCGTACCTATGGCTACACCTTC. Translated, it gives CASSLSQGARTYGYTF.

Details on this clone: The conserved final phenylalanine or tryptophan is absent from the CDR3, which likely points to a read error. The limits of the CDR3 on the DNA are not certain, so only TCRdb's listed CDR3 is given. V gene TRBV21-1 combines with J gene TRBJ2-7; TRBD1, the table's D call, lacks a check against the DNA. TRBV21-1 is marked as a pseudogene. The CDR3 is 10 amino acids in total, end residues counted. CDR3 region: CASSKGQGIN.

This chain joins TRBV29-1 and TRBJ2-2, with TRBD1 identical over 9 bases. This CDR3 spans 15 amino acids. Germline V gene data show CDR1 as SQVTM and CDR2 as ANQGSEA. J gave up 2 bases and V 3 bases, and 4 bases lay outside the gene matches. The CDR3 nucleotides are TGCAGCGTTGATGGGGGACAGGGAAACACCGGGGAGCTGTTTTTT. This encodes CSVDGGQGNTGELFF.

The chain is built from TRBV7-2 and TRBJ2-5; possibly TRBD1 for D (6 bases). The CDR3 length is 14 residues. From germline, CDR1 is SGHTA and CDR2 FQGNSA. The V end was cut by 5 bases, the J end by 7 bases, with 17 bases between. The CDR3 region has the DNA TGTGCCAGCAGCGCCCTTAAGGGGGTAGGGACCCAGTACTTC. It codes for CASSALKGVGTQYF. Drawing the rest from reference TRBV7-2 and TRBJ2-5, the complete variable domain is GAGVSQSPSNKVTEKGKDVELRCDPISGHTALYWYRQSLGQGLEFLIYFQGNSAPDKSGLPSDRFSAERTGGSVSTLTIQRTQQEDSAVYLCASSALKGVGTQYFGPGTRLLVL.

V and J are TRBV28 and TRBJ1-2; TRBD1 matches 9 bases. From germline, CDR1 is MDHEN and CDR2 SYDVKM. Germline trimming cut 5 bases from V and 8 bases from J; bases unmatched to any gene: 15. CDR3 length: 16 residues. CDR3 loop: CASSPPGTGSEKGYTF. The CDR3 DNA sequence: TGTGCCAGCAGTCCCCCCGGGACAGGGAGTGAAAAAGGCTACACCTTC.

The chain couples TRBV6-4 to TRBJ2-7, with 7 positions matching TRBD2. The germline V gene encodes CDR1 MRHNA and CDR2 SNTAGT. V trimming: 0 bases; J trimming: 2 bases; junction bases outside the gene matches: 13. The CDR3 is 18 amino acids. CDR3 amino acids: CASSDSSLKAGNTYEQYF. The DNA of the CDR3 is TGTGCCAGCAGTGACTCTAGCCTCAAAGCGGGAAATACCTACGAGCAGTACTTC.

This sequence joins TRBV5-6 and TRBJ1-2; D is ambiguous. Germline-derived CDR1 and CDR2 are SGHDT and YYEEEE. V lost 5 bases and J 0 bases, leaving 11 bases between the germline ends. The CDR3 is 14 amino acids. CDR3 DNA sequence: TGTGCCAGCAGGTTGTCCGGGGCTAACTATGGCTACACCTTC. The encoded protein is CASRLSGANYGYTF.

This chain links TRBV29-1 with TRBJ2-3; D is perhaps TRBD2 (7 bases). Trimming took off 3 bases at V and 1 base at J, with 11 bases between the two ends. The CDR3 is 14 residues long. In germline, CDR1 is SQVTM, CDR2 ANQGSEA. The CDR3 region is CSVDGGLGTDTQYF. The CDR3 bases are TGCAGCGTTGACGGGGGGCTCGGCACAGATACGCAGTATTTT.

CDR3 nucleotides: TGTGCCAGCAGTGAAGCGAACGGGGGGGCCCGGGAGCTGTTTTTT. Translation gives CASSEANGGARELFF. The J gene is TRBJ2-2, the V gene TRBV6-1, with 8 positions matching TRBD2. Per germline, CDR1 MNHNS and CDR2 SASEGT. J lost 9 bases, V lost 0 bases, and 6 bases had no gene match. CDR3 size: 15 residues.

This chain joins TRBV19 and TRBJ1-1, with 10 bases fitting TRBD1. The germline CDR1 and CDR2 sequences are LNHDA and SQIVND (reference sequence). CDR3 length equals 13 residues. V lost 6 bases to trimming and J lost 4 bases; unmatched junction nucleotides: 2. The CDR3 coding sequence is TGTGCCAGTAGCCGGACAGGGGGCACTGAAGCTTTCTTT. It codes for CASSRTGGTEAFF.

V usage is TRBV6-6 and J usage is TRBJ2-2; weak D call: TRBD2 (5 bases). V lost 7 bases and J lost 0, with 15 bases in between. The CDR3 spans 16 residues. CDR1 is MNHNY, CDR2 SVGAGI, per germline (reference sequence). The CDR3, as DNA: TGTGCCAGCAACTCCGGGGTGGGTACGAACACCGGGGAGCTGTTTTTT. Its protein product is CASNSGVGTNTGELFF.

The V and J genes are TRBV7-8 and TRBJ1-1; unclear D gene. Germline V CDR1 and CDR2: SGHVS, FQNEAQ. Trimming removed 6 bases from V and 5 bases from J, with 10 bases in between. The CDR3 is made up of 12 amino acids. Here the CDR3 reads CASRAGVTEAFF. The CDR3 DNA sequence: TGTGCCAGCAGGGCAGGTGTAACTGAAGCTTTCTTT.

On this clone itself: One end of the junction is discordant with germline, which a read error may explain. V gene TRBV6-1 combines with J gene TRBJ1-2; no firm D call. There are 13 residues in the CDR3. Looked up from germline, CDR1 is MNHNS and CDR2 is SASEGT. The DNA of the CDR3 is TGTGCCAGCAGTGAAGTGTTTAACTCTGGCTACACCTTC. Translated, it gives CASSEVFNSGYTF.

The V and J genes are TRBV19 and TRBJ2-1; the D gene is possibly TRBD2 (5 bases). Germline V lookup: CDR1 LNHDA, CDR2 SQIVND (reference sequence). This CDR3 comprises 14 residues. The ends were cut back, 4 bases at V and 9 bases at J, with 16 bases in the middle. DNA of the CDR3: TGTGCCAGTAGTACCGGACTGGGCGCTGGTGAGCAGTTCTTC. It encodes CASSTGLGAGEQFF.

The J gene is TRBJ1-6, the V gene TRBV7-5. TRBV7-5 represents a pseudogene. This CDR3 contains 17 residues. The CDR3 protein is CVRKLGEVSSYNSPLHF. CDR3 in DNA: TGTGTCAGAAAACTTGGGGAGGTCAGCTCCTATAATTCACCCCTCCACTTT.

The chain links TRBV2 to TRBJ2-3, with D tentatively TRBD1 (6 bases). Germline CDR1 is SNHLY and CDR2 is FYNNEI. The V and J ends lost 10 bases and 3 bases respectively, with 11 bases between them. The CDR3 extends over 12 amino acids. The CDR3 here is CATQRGTDTQYF. CDR3 nucleotides: TGTGCCACCCAAAGGGGGACAGATACGCAGTATTTT. Combining the CDR3 with reference TRBV2 and TRBJ2-3 gives the whole variable domain EPEVTQTPSHQVTQMGQEVILRCVPISNHLYFYWYRQILGQKVEFLVSFYNNEISEKSEIFDDQFSVERPDGSNFTLKIRSTKLEDSAMYFCATQRGTDTQYFGPGTRLTVL.

The V call is TRBV5-1, the J call TRBJ2-3; 10 nucleotides match TRBD2. Germline lookup yields CDR1 SGHRS and CDR2 YFSETQ. The CDR3 consists of 15 residues. Trimming at V came to 4 bases and at J to 0 bases, leaving 2 bases not matched to a gene. This chain's CDR3 is CASSQGLASTDTQYF. CDR3 DNA: TGCGCCAGCAGCCAGGGACTAGCGAGCACAGATACGCAGTATTTT.

The chain links TRBV6-5 to TRBJ1-5; D uncertain. CDR3 size: 13 residues. V lost 6 bases and J 4 bases, leaving 10 bases between the germline ends. CDR1 and CDR2 from the germline V gene are MNHEY and SVGAGI. For the CDR3, the DNA is TGTGCCAGCAGGAATGGGCAAAATCAGCCCCAGCATTTT. Amino acids: CASRNGQNQPQHF.